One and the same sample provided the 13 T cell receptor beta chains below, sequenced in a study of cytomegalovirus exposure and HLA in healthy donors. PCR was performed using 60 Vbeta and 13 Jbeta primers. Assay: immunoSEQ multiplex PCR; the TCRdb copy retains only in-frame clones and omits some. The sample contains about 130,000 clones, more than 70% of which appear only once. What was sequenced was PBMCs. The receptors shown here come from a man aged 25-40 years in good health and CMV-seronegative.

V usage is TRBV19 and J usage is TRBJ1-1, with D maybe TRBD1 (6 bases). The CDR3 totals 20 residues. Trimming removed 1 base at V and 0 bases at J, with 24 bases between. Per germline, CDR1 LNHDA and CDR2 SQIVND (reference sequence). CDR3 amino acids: CASSIGYEGGTRRLNTEAFF. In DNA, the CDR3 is TGTGCCAGTAGTATAGGGTACGAGGGGGGGACACGGAGGTTGAACACTGAAGCTTTCTTT.

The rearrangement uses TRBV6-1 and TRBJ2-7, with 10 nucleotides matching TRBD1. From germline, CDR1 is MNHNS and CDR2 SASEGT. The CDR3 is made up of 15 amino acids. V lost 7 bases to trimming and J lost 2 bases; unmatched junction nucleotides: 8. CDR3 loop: CASTEGGQGTYEQYF. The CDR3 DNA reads TGTGCCAGCACCGAAGGGGGACAGGGGACCTACGAGCAGTACTTC.

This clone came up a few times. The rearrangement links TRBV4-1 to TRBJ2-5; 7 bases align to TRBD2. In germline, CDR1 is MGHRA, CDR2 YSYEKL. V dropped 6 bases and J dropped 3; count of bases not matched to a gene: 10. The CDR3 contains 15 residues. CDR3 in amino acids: CASRRLAGAKETQYF. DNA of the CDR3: TGCGCCAGCAGACGCTTGGCGGGAGCGAAAGAGACCCAGTACTTC.

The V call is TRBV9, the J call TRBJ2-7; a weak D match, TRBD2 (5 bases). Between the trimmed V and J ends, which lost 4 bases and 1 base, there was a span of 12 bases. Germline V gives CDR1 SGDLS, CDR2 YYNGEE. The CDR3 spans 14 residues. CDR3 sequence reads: CASSPSLGSYEQYF. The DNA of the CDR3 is TGTGCCAGCAGCCCTAGCCTGGGATCCTACGAGCAGTACTTC. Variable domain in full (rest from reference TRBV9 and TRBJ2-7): DSGVTQTPKHLITATGQRVTLRCSPRSGDLSVYWYQQSLDQGLQFLIQYYNGEERAKGNILERFSAQQFPDLHSELNLSSLELGDSALYFCASSPSLGSYEQYFGPGTRLTVT.

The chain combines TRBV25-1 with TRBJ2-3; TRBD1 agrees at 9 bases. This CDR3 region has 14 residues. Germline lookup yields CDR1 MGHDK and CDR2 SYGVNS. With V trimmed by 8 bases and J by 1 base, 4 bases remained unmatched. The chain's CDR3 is CASPRTGGTDTQYF. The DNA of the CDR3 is TGTGCCAGCCCAAGGACAGGGGGCACAGATACGCAGTATTTT.

The CDR3: CAYGLAGGGEQFF. The CDR3 nucleotides read TGTGCCTATGGACTAGCGGGAGGGGGTGAGCAGTTCTTC. The gene calls are TRBV30 and TRBJ2-1, with 15 bases lining up with TRBD2. This CDR3 is built from 13 residues. CDR1 GTSNPN and CDR2 SVGIG come from the germline V gene (reference sequence). Unmatched junction bases numbered 4, after V lost 7 bases and J lost 9 bases.

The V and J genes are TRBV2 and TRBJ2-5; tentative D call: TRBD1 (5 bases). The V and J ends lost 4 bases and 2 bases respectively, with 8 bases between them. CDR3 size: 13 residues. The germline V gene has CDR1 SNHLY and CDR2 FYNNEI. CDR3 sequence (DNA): TGTGCCAGCAGTGGATACAGGCAAGAGACCCAGTACTTC. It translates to CASSGYRQETQYF.

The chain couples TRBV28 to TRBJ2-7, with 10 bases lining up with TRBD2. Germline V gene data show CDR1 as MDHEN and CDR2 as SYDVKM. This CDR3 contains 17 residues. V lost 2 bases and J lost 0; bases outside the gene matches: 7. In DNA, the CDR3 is TGTGCCAGCAGTTTAGACTTACTAGCGGGGAGCTCCTACGAGCAGTACTTC. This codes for CASSLDLLAGSSYEQYF.

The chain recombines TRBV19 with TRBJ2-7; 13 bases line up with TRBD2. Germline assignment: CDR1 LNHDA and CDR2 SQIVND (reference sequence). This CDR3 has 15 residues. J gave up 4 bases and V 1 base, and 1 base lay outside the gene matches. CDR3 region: CASSIGLAGGYEQYF. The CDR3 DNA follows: TGTGCCAGTAGTATAGGACTAGCGGGAGGTTACGAGCAGTACTTC.

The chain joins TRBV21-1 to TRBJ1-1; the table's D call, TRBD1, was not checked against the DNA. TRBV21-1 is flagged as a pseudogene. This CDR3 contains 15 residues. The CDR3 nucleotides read TGTGCCAGCAGCAAAGGCCAGGGGCTGGGAACTGAAGCTTTCTTT. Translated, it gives CASSKGQGLGTEAFF.

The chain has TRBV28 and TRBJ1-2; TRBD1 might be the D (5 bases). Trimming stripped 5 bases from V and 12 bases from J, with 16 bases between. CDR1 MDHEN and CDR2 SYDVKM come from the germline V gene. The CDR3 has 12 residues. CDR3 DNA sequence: TGTGCCAGCAGTCCCTGGACAACTCCTGACACCTTC. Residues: CASSPWTTPDTF.

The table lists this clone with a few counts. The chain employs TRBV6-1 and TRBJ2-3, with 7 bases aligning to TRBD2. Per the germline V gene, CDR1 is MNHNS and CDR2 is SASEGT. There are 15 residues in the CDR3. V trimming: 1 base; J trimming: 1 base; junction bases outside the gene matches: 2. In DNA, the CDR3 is TGTGCCAGCAGTGAAGACGCGGGAGGCACAGATACGCAGTATTTT. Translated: CASSEDAGGTDTQYF.

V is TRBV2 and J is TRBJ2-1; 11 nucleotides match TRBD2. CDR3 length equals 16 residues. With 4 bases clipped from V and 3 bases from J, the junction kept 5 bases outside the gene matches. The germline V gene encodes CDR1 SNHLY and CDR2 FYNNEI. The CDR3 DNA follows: TGTGCCAGCAGTGGTTTAGGACTAGCGGGCTACAATGAGCAGTTCTTC. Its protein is CASSGLGLAGYNEQFF.